This T cell receptor beta chain was sequenced for a study of cytomegalovirus exposure and HLA in healthy donors. Overall study results and limits: The study labeled approximately 150 TCR beta chains cytomegalovirus-associated. Indistinguishable V segments, including TRBV6-2 and TRBV6-3, were excluded. In vitro experiments confirmed that a few CMV-associated chains were specific for CMV antigens.

PCR was performed using 60 Vbeta and 13 Jbeta primers. Repertoires were generated with immunoSEQ multiplex PCR, while TCRdb's copy carries only in-frame clones and drops some. The sample records around 91,000 clones, around 78% being singletons. After removal of 0 bases from V and 6 bases from J, the junction contained 3 bases not matched to a gene. This CDR3 contains 15 residues. Per the germline V gene, CDR1 is SGHNT and CDR2 is YYREEE (reference sequence). To note about this clone: Antigen: not known.

This cohort consisted of healthy bone marrow donors. Sequencing used PBMCs. J is TRBJ2-1 and V is TRBV5-4; 10 nucleotides match TRBD2. This TCR was recovered from a male donor in good health and CMV-seropositive. CDR3 protein: CASSLGRTSGNEQFF. DNA for the CDR3: TGTGCCAGCAGCTTGGGGCGGACTAGCGGCAATGAGCAGTTCTTC.